This T cell receptor (beta chain) comes out of a study of T cells in Graves' hyperthyroidism and ophthalmopathy. Graves' hyperthyroidism without ophthalmopathy progression within 18 months was termed stable. Each diagnosis drew on symptoms, thyroxine, TRAb, thyroid ultrasound and orbital computed tomography findings. It was RNA transcripts that yielded the amplified TCR beta CDR3 regions. Carried out on the TCR CDR3, a first-round RT-PCR used the HTBI primer set. TCRdb reprocessed the multiplex PCR reads via MiXCR and lists one record per CDR3 protein. The table has 650,000 to 750,000 distinct CDR3 sequences, 12% to 15% seen once. The table lists this clonotype with a count of one. Its antigen is undetermined. The study's findings and limits: Ophthalmopathy was told apart from stable hyperthyroidism by a 13 V-J model. Within blood appeared most thyroid clonotypes that had expanded above 0.001.

V lost 4 bases to trimming and J lost 2 bases; unmatched junction nucleotides: 2. The germline V gene encodes CDR1 LNHDA and CDR2 SQIVND (reference sequence). The CDR3 is 14 residues long. This receptor was obtained from a woman between 18 and 30 years old with Graves' hyperthyroidism. J is TRBJ2-1 and V is TRBV19; TRBD1 matches 7 bases. The source material was blood. Here the CDR3 reads CASSNQGAYNEQFF. The CDR3 nucleotides are TGTGCCAGTAGTAACCAGGGGGCCTACAATGAGCAGTTCTTC.